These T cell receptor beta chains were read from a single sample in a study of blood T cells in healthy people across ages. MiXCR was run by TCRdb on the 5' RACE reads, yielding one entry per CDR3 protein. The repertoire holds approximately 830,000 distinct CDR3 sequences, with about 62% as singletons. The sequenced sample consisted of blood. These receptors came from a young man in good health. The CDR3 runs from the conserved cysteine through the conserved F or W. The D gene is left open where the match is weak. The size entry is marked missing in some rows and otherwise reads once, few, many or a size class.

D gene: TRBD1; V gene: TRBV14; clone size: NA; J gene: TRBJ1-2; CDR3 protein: CASSQNGQGQGGYTF; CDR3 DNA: TGTGCCAGCAGCCAAAACGGACAGGGGCAAGGTGGCTACACCTTC
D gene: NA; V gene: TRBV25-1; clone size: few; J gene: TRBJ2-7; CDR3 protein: CASSEYIRPYEQYF; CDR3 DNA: TGTGCCAGCAGTGAATATATTAGACCCTACGAGCAGTACTTC
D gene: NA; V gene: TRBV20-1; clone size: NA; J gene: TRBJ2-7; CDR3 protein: CSARDSSDKQYF; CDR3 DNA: TGCAGTGCTAGAGATTCATCGGATAAGCAGTACTTC
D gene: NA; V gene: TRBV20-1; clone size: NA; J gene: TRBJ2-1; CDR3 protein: CSAWLGSSGNEQFF; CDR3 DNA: TGCAGTGCTTGGCTGGGTTCCAGTGGCAATGAGCAGTTCTTC
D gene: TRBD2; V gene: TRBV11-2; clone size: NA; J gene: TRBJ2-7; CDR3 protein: CASSLGLASGAYEQYF; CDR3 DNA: TGTGCCAGCAGCTTAGGGTTAGCGAGCGGGGCCTACGAGCAGTACTTC
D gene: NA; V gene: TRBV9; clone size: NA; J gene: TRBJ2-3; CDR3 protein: CASSVLLGGDTQYF; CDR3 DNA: TGTGCCAGCAGCGTATTACTAGGTGGGGATACGCAGTATTTT
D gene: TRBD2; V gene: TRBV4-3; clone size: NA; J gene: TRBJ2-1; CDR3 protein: CASSQVGLAGANEQFF; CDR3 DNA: TGCGCCAGCAGCCAAGTGGGACTAGCGGGGGCGAATGAGCAGTTCTTC
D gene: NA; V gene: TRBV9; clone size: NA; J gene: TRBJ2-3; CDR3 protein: CASSVGTGKSDTQYF; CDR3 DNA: TGTGCCAGCAGCGTCGGAACAGGGAAGTCAGATACGCAGTATTTT
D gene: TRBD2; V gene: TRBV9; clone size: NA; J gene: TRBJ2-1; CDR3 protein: CASSVASGGGRYEQFF; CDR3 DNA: TGTGCCAGCAGCGTAGCTTCAGGCGGGGGGCGTTATGAACAGTTCTTC
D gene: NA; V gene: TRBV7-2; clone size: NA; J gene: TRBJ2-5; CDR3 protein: CASSLTRTPAQETQYF; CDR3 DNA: TGTGCCAGCAGCTTAACGAGGACGCCCGCTCAAGAGACCCAGTACTTC
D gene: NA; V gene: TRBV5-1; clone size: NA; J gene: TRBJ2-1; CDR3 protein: CASPGWGLYNEQFF; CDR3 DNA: TGCGCCAGCCCAGGCTGGGGGCTCTACAATGAGCAGTTCTTC
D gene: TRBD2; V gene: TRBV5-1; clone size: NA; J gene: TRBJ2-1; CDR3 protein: CASSLPSGPRDEQFF; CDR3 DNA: TGCGCCAGCAGCTTGCCTAGCGGGCCCCGGGATGAGCAGTTCTTC
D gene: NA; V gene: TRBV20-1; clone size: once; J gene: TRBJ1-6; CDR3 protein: CSASNYNSPLHF; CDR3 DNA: TGCAGTGCTAGCAACTATAATTCACCCCTCCACTTT
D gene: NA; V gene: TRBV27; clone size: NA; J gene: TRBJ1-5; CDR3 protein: CASRSGYSNQPQHF; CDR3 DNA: TGTGCCAGCAGGTCAGGGTATAGCAATCAGCCCCAGCATTTT
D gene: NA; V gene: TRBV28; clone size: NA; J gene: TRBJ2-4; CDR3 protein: CASSGLSLPGHLDIQYF; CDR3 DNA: TGTGCCTCCAGTGGTCTTAGTCTACCGGGACATCTAGACATTCAGTACTTC
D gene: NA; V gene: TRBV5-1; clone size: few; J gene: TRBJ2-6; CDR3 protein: CASSLGPPSGANVLTF; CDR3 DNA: TGCGCCAGCAGCTTGGGCCCCCCCTCTGGGGCCAACGTCCTGACTTTC
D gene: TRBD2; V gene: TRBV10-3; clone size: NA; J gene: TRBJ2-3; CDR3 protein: CAISESTSGGPSGTDTQYF; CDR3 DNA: TGTGCCATCAGTGAGTCAACTAGCGGGGGTCCCTCGGGCACAGATACGCAGTATTTT
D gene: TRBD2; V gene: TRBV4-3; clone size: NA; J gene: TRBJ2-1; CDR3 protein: CASSQVIAGDYNEQFF; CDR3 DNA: TGCGCCAGCAGCCAAGTTATAGCGGGGGATTACAATGAGCAGTTCTTC
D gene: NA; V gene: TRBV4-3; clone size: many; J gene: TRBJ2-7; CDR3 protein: CASSQDRASYEQYF; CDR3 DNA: TGCGCCAGCAGCCAAGACAGGGCCTCCTACGAGCAGTACTTC
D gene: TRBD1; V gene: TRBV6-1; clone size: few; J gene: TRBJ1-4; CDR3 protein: CASSQPTGTGSEKLFF; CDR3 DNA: TGTGCCAGCAGTCAACCGACGGGGACAGGGTCCGAAAAACTGTTTTTT
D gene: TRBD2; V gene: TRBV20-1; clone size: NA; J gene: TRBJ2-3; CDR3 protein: CSARDYVAGSTDTQYF; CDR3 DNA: TGCAGTGCTAGAGACTATGTAGCGGGGAGCACAGATACGCAGTATTTT
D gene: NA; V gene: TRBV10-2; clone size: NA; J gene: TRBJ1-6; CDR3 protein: CASSEWAQRRGNSPLHF; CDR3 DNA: TGCGCCAGCAGTGAATGGGCGCAGCGGAGGGGTAATTCACCCCTCCACTTT
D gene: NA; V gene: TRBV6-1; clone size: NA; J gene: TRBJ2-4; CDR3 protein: CASSAPLESQYF; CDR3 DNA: TGTGCCAGCAGTGCTCCCCTGGAGTCACAGTACTTC
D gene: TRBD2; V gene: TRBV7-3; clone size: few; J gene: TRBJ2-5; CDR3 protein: CASSLTRPGSGGIQETQYF; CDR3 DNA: TGTGCCAGCAGCTTAACAAGGCCCGGAAGCGGGGGAATACAAGAGACCCAGTACTTC
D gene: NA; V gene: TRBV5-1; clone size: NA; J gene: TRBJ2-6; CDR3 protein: CASSLAPQAGANVLTF; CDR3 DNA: TGCGCCAGCAGCTTGGCCCCCCAGGCTGGGGCCAACGTCCTGACTTTC
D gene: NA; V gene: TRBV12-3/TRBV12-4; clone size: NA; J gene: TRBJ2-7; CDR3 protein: CASSLSGTYPCEQYF; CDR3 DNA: TGTGCCAGCAGCCTTTCCGGGACGTATCCCTGCGAGCAGTACTTC
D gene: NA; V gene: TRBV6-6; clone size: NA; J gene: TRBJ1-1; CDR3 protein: CASSDSENTEAFF; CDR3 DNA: TGTGCCAGCAGTGACTCGGAGAACACTGAAGCTTTCTTT
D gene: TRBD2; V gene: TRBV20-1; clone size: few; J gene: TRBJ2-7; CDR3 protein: CSARSGLAGVSSSYEQYF; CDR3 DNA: TGCAGTGCTAGGTCAGGACTAGCGGGGGTTTCCAGCTCCTACGAGCAGTACTTC
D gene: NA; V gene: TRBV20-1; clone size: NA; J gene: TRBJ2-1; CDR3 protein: CSGSELWNEQFF; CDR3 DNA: TGCAGCGGCTCAGAACTATGGAATGAGCAGTTCTTC
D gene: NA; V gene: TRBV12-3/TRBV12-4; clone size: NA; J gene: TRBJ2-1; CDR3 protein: CASQFSYNEQFF; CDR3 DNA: TGTGCCAGCCAATTCTCCTACAATGAGCAGTTCTTC
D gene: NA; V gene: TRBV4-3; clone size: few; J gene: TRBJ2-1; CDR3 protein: CASSQDGVTSYNEQFF; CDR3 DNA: TGCGCCAGCAGCCAAGATGGGGTGACCTCCTACAATGAGCAGTTCTTC
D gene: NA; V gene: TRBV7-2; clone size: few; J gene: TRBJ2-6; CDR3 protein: CASSQGVSGANVLTF; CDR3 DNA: TGTGCCAGCAGCCAAGGGGTCTCTGGGGCCAACGTCCTGACTTTC
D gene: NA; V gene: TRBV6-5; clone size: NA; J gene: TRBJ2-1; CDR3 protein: CASSYSFQGINEQFF; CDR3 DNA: TGTGCCAGCAGTTACTCGTTTCAGGGTATAAATGAGCAGTTCTTC
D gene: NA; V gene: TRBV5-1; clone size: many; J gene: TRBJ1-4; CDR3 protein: CASGEGQPGLWGNEKLFF; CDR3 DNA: TGCGCCAGCGGGGAAGGCCAGCCGGGGTTGTGGGGTAATGAAAAACTGTTTTTT
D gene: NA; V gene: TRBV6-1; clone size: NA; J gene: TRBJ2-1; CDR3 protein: CASLGPYNEQFF; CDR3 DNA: TGTGCCAGTTTGGGGCCGTACAATGAGCAGTTCTTC
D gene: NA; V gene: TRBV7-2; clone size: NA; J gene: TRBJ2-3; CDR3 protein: CASSLDRGATSTDTQYF; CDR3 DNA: TGTGCCAGCAGCTTAGACCGGGGGGCGACTAGCACAGATACGCAGTATTTT
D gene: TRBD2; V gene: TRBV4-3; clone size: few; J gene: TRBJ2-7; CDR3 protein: CASSQDLGLAGSYEQYF; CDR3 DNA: TGCGCCAGCAGCCAAGATTTAGGGCTAGCGGGATCCTACGAGCAGTACTTC
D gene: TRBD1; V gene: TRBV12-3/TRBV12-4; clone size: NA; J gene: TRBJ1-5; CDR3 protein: CASRPGTGHNQPQHF; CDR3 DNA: TGTGCCAGCAGACCCGGGACAGGACACAATCAGCCCCAGCATTTT
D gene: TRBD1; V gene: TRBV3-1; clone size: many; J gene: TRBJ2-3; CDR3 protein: CASSPTGADTQYF; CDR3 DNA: TGTGCCAGCAGCCCTACAGGGGCAGATACGCAGTATTTT
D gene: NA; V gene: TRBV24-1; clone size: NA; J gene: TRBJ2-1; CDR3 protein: CATGDNEQFF; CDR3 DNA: TGTGCCACAGGTGACAATGAGCAGTTCTTC
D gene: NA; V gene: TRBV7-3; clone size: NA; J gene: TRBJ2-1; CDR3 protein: CASSSQPGYNEQFF; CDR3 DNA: TGTGCCAGCAGCTCACAGCCCGGATACAATGAGCAGTTCTTC